The 27 T cell receptor beta chains below come from one sample, sequenced in a study of beta chain features in type 1 diabetes. Isolated RNA was reverse transcribed in full, so expressed TCRB transcripts were sequenced. Profiling relied on immunoSEQ multiplex PCR, and the TCRdb table lists in-frame clones only, not all of them. The sample holds 240,000 or so clones, 68% seen once. The sample consisted of naive CD4+ T cells from blood. These receptor sequences come from a man aged 25-45 years in good health.

This clone was recorded once. The chain couples TRBV5-4 to TRBJ2-1, with D possibly being TRBD1 or TRBD2 (5 bases each). The CDR3 runs to 12 residues. The germline gives CDR1 SGHNT, CDR2 YYREEE (reference sequence). Trimming took off 2 bases at V and 8 bases at J, with 8 bases between the two ends. CDR3 coding DNA: TGTGCCAGCAGCTTTCAGGGAGATGAGCAGTTCTTC. Translated: CASSFQGDEQFF.

The chain combines TRBV7-9 with TRBJ2-5; D perhaps matches TRBD1 (6 bases). V lost 0 bases to trimming and J lost 4 bases, with 12 bases between them. This CDR3 is built from 15 residues. Germline V lookup: CDR1 SEHNR, CDR2 FQNEAQ (reference sequence). The CDR3 reads CASSLATGFGETQYF. The DNA for the CDR3 is TGTGCCAGCAGCTTAGCCACAGGGTTTGGAGAGACCCAGTACTTC.

This clone was counted a few times. The genes are TRBV14 and TRBJ2-1; D gene uncertain. V lost 3 bases and J 0 bases, leaving 9 bases between the germline ends. The CDR3 is made up of 15 amino acids. Germline-derived CDR1 and CDR2 are SGHDN and FVKESK. Here the CDR3 DNA reads TGTGCCAGCAGCCAGGCGACGAGCTCCTACAATGAGCAGTTCTTC. Translation: CASSQATSSYNEQFF.

CDR3 in DNA: TGTGCCAGCAGCCAAGATGCGAACACCGGGGAGCTGTTTTTT. This gives the protein CASSQDANTGELFF. The rearrangement uses TRBV14 and TRBJ2-2; no clear D gene. The V end was cut by 0 bases, the J end by 0 bases, with 2 bases between. Germline V gene data show CDR1 as SGHDN and CDR2 as FVKESK. The CDR3 extends over 14 amino acids.

This sequence joins TRBV29-1 and TRBJ2-1; weak D call: TRBD2 (5 bases). This CDR3 is built from 14 residues. In germline, CDR1 is SQVTM, CDR2 ANQGSEA. The V and J ends lost 2 bases and 1 base respectively, with 9 bases between them. For the CDR3, the DNA is TGCAGCGTTGAATTTAAGCGGTCCTACAATGAGCAGTTCTTC. It specifies CSVEFKRSYNEQFF.

This clone was detected only a few times. This chain uses TRBV7-2 with TRBJ2-1; D is possibly TRBD2 (6 bases). This CDR3 has 14 residues. V was cut by 3 bases and J by 7 bases, with 13 bases left in between. CDR1 is SGHTA, CDR2 FQGNSA, per germline. The CDR3, as DNA: TGTGCCAGCAGCTTCGGCGGGGCCTGGAATGAGCAGTTCTTC. Protein sequence: CASSFGGAWNEQFF.

The chain has TRBV30 and TRBJ2-7; possibly TRBD1 for D (5 bases). Trimming cost V 6 bases and J 2 bases, with 14 bases left between them. The CDR3 sequence is 13 residues long. Germline CDR1 is GTSNPN and CDR2 is SVGIG (reference sequence). The CDR3 bases are TGTGCCTGCGGCCAGGGCCAAACCTACGAGCAGTACTTC. Protein: CACGQGQTYEQYF. The whole variable domain, filled in from reference TRBV30 and TRBJ2-7, reads SQTIHQWPATLVQPVGSPLSLECTVEGTSNPNLYWYRQAAGRGLQLLFYSVGIGQISSEVPQNLSASRPQDRQFILSSKKLLLSDSGFYLCACGQGQTYEQYFGPGTRLTVT.

The genes are TRBV28 and TRBJ2-1, with D perhaps TRBD1 (6 bases). The germline gives CDR1 MDHEN, CDR2 SYDVKM. This CDR3 contains 15 residues. V shed 7 bases and J shed 2 bases, with 15 bases lying between them. The CDR3 DNA reads TGTGCCAGCACACGGACAGCTTCTCCCTACAATGAGCAGTTCTTC. Translated, it gives CASTRTASPYNEQFF.

To note about this clone: Other DNA sequences within the sample encode an identical CDR3. V gene TRBV29-1 combines with J gene TRBJ1-1; 7 nucleotides line up with TRBD1. Germline lookup yields CDR1 SQVTM and CDR2 ANQGSEA. V was clipped by 4 bases and J by 0 bases; unmatched bases: 2. The CDR3 spans 13 residues. CDR3 bases: TGCAGCGTTGCCGGGACAGTGAACACTGAAGCTTTCTTT. Translation: CSVAGTVNTEAFF.

This clone was observed a few times. One junction end disagrees with the germline gene, perhaps due to a read error. This chain uses TRBV29-1 with TRBJ2-1; D unresolved. Germline V gene data show CDR1 as SQVTM and CDR2 as ANQGSEA. CDR3 length: 12 amino acids. CDR3 DNA sequence: TGCAGCGTTCAAGAGAACTACAATGAGCAGTTCTTC. Translated: CSVQENYNEQFF.

The genes are TRBV25-1 and TRBJ2-7; a weak D match, TRBD1 (6 bases). Germline-derived CDR1 and CDR2 are MGHDK and SYGVNS. This CDR3 comprises 13 residues. With 4 bases removed from V and 3 bases from J, the gap between germline ends came to 10 bases. CDR3 sequence reads: CASSGDNSYEQYF. CDR3 DNA sequence: TGTGCCAGCAGTGGGGACAACAGCTACGAGCAGTACTTC.

This sequence joins TRBV7-9 and TRBJ2-1; TRBD1 matches at 8 bases. The CDR3 spans 14 residues. The V gene end was trimmed by 2 bases and the J gene end by 6 bases; junction bases not matched to a gene: 3. Germline loops: CDR1 SEHNR, CDR2 FQNEAQ (reference sequence). The CDR3 nucleotides are TGTGCCAGCAGCTTAACGGGACAGGTCAATGAGCAGTTCTTC. Its translation: CASSLTGQVNEQFF.

This sequence joins TRBV25-1 and TRBJ2-7, with no clear D. Trimming cost V 1 base and J 1 base, with 8 bases left between them. This CDR3 is built from 14 residues. Germline V CDR1 and CDR2: MGHDK, SYGVNS. The CDR3 DNA sequence: TGTGCCAGCAGTGAATCGGCGGTATCCTACGAGCAGTACTTC. The encoded protein is CASSESAVSYEQYF.

This sequence joins TRBV29-1 and TRBJ1-1; D is possibly TRBD1 (6 bases). Germline V gives CDR1 SQVTM, CDR2 ANQGSEA. This CDR3 region has 13 residues. V lost 2 bases and J 11 bases, leaving 18 bases between the germline ends. CDR3 nucleotide sequence: TGCAGCGTTGAATATCGGTTGACAGGTTCCGCTTTCTTT. It specifies CSVEYRLTGSAFF.

This chain uses TRBV1 with TRBJ2-3; TRBD2, the D gene given by the table, was not confirmed from the DNA. TRBV1 is classified as a pseudogene. The CDR3 runs 14 residues. The CDR3 bases are TGCACCAGCAGCAAGGGACTTTCGCAAGATACGCAGTATTTT. Translation gives CTSSKGLSQDTQYF.

The chain combines TRBV30 with TRBJ2-3, with D possibly TRBD1 on 6 matching bases. The CDR3 is made up of 13 amino acids. The germline V and J ends were trimmed by 3 bases and 6 bases, with 13 bases remaining between them. Germline assignment: CDR1 GTSNPN and CDR2 SVGIG (reference sequence). The CDR3 nucleotides are TGTGCCTGGAGCGTGGGGGCTAGCGATACGCAGTATTTT. It yields the protein CAWSVGASDTQYF.

This clone was seen just once. In DNA, the CDR3 is TGTGCCAGCAGCTTAAATCCAGGTTACAATGAGCAGTTCTTC. Its translation is CASSLNPGYNEQFF. V usage is TRBV7-2 and J usage is TRBJ2-1, with D unclear. The CDR3 contains 14 residues. CDR1 and CDR2 (germline): SGHTA, FQGNSA. V was cut by 2 bases and J by 4 bases, with 9 bases left in between.

The chain uses TRBV6-6 and TRBJ2-7; the D gene is possibly TRBD1 (5 bases). The ends were cut back, 2 bases at V and 4 bases at J, with 12 bases in the middle. This CDR3 has 14 amino acids. Germline V gives CDR1 MNHNY, CDR2 SVGAGI (reference sequence). CDR3 nucleotide sequence: TGTGCCAGCAGTTACGGGGCAGGGCGATACGAGCAGTACTTC. Protein product: CASSYGAGRYEQYF.

The genes are TRBV5-4 and TRBJ2-5; D is uncertain. The CDR3 spans 12 residues. CDR1 SGHNT and CDR2 YYREEE come from the germline V gene (reference sequence). V was shortened by 0 bases and J by 3 bases, with 3 bases between the two germline ends. The CDR3 nucleotides read TGTGCCAGCAGCTTGGTAAAAGAGACCCAGTACTTC. Translation gives CASSLVKETQYF.

This clone showed up just a few times. This CDR3 reads CATSVGQSYEQYF. CDR3 nucleotides: TGTGCCACCAGCGTCGGACAGAGCTACGAGCAGTACTTC. The gene calls are TRBV15 and TRBJ2-7; D perhaps matches TRBD1 (6 bases). V was clipped by 5 bases and J by 3 bases, with 11 bases between them. In germline, CDR1 is LNHNV, CDR2 YYDKDF (reference sequence). This CDR3 is 13 amino acids long.

V gene TRBV11-2 combines with J gene TRBJ2-7, with 11 bases that match TRBD2. The CDR3 sequence is 15 residues long. The V gene end was trimmed by 5 bases and the J gene end by 2 bases; junction bases not matched to a gene: 5. From germline, CDR1 is SGHAT and CDR2 FQNNGV. The CDR3, as DNA: TGTGCCAGCAGCCCGACTAGCGGGACGACCTACGAGCAGTACTTC. Its translation: CASSPTSGTTYEQYF.

The rearrangement joins TRBV4-1 to TRBJ2-3; the match to TRBD1 covers 10 bases. This CDR3 spans 14 amino acids. Per the germline V gene, CDR1 is MGHRA and CDR2 is YSYEKL. Trimming at V came to 4 bases and at J to 8 bases, leaving 6 bases not matched to a gene. The CDR3 DNA reads as TGCGCCAGCAGCCCGGGACAGGGGAGAAGTACGCAGTATTTT. Translated: CASSPGQGRSTQYF.

The CDR3 spells CASSLQGLETQYF. The DNA of the CDR3 is TGTGCCAGCAGCTTACAGGGTCTTGAGACCCAGTACTTC. The gene calls are TRBV7-7 and TRBJ2-5, with D maybe TRBD1 (5 bases). Trimming took 2 bases from V and 5 from J, leaving 9 bases between them. Germline CDR1 reads SSHAT; CDR2 reads FNYEAQ (reference sequence). CDR3 length: 13 amino acids.

This chain joins TRBV29-1 and TRBJ2-5; the match to TRBD1 covers 7 bases. The tail of the sequence fits TRBJ2-7 better, so the J call may be wrong. The germline CDR1 and CDR2 sequences are SQVTM and ANQGSEA. The CDR3 has 11 residues. The CDR3 sequence is CSVYRGYEQYF. The DNA of the CDR3 is TGCAGCGTATACAGGGGCTACGAGCAGTACTTC.

V gene TRBV9 combines with J gene TRBJ2-3, with D perhaps matching TRBD1 (5 bases). The CDR3 has 15 amino acids. CDR1 is SGDLS and CDR2 is YYNGEE in the germline V gene. V lost 4 bases and J 6 bases, leaving 18 bases between the germline ends. CDR3 region: CASSQDSRSSDTQYF. In nucleotides, the CDR3 is TGTGCCAGCAGCCAAGACAGCCGGAGCTCCGATACGCAGTATTTT.

The chain is built from TRBV7-2 and TRBJ1-1; D unresolved. The germline gives CDR1 SGHTA, CDR2 FQGNSA. Trimming left V 5 bases short and J 0 bases short, with 10 bases between. The CDR3 has 14 amino acids. CDR3 nucleotide sequence: TGTGCCAGCAGCCGATCGGGAGTGAACACTGAAGCTTTCTTT. Protein product: CASSRSGVNTEAFF.

The chain has TRBV10-3 and TRBJ2-1; 7 bases are a match to TRBD1. V lost 9 bases and J lost 8; bases outside the gene matches: 10. Germline V gene data show CDR1 as ENHRY and CDR2 as SYGVKD. The CDR3 is 13 residues long. CDR3 DNA: TGTGCCATTCGACAGGGTCCTTCGGATGAGCAGTTCTTC. Amino acid sequence: CAIRQGPSDEQFF.